This record covers a single T cell receptor beta chain. The target antigen is unknown. The data originate from a study of identical twins. Study outcomes and limitations: Models came in too low on out-of-frame TCR alpha sharing in monozygotic twins. Memory repertoires lacked the insertion deficit that abundant cord blood beta clonotypes showed. Analyses of zero insertions could, in part, be confounded by invariant MAIT and iNKT cells. Cross-sectional statistical analysis, not tracking of the same donors, underpinned the conclusions.

This CDR3 has 15 residues. V lost 6 bases and J lost 8, with 19 bases in between. In TCRdb, the 5' RACE reads were re-called with MiXCR into one record per CDR3 protein. Among roughly 490,000 distinct CDR3 sequences listed, approximately 14% were seen once. The sample was also reused in another study, on yellow fever vaccine responses in identical twins.

Sequenced: CD4+ T cells sorted from blood. This TCR was sampled from a woman under 30 in good health. This chain uses TRBV12-3 or TRBV12-4 with TRBJ1-4; tentative D call: TRBD1 (6 bases). CDR3 nucleotides: TGTGCCAGCAGGCGAAACAGGGTCGTTGGGGAAAAACTGTTTTTT. It codes for CASRRNRVVGEKLFF.